The T cell receptor beta chain under discussion was sequenced for a study of cytomegalovirus exposure and HLA in healthy donors. Broader study findings: In an earlier analysis, in roughly 600 donors, most V segments appeared productive either ~87% or ~30% of the time.

This clone was counted a few times. As yet, its antigen is unknown. After removal of 3 bases from V and 7 bases from J, the junction contained 6 bases not matched to a gene. The CDR3 contains 15 residues. CDR1 is LNHDA and CDR2 is SQIVND in the germline V gene (reference sequence). It was with 60 Vbeta and 13 Jbeta primers that the PCR ran. Clones were sequenced by immunoSEQ multiplex PCR, and TCRdb holds only the in-frame ones, with some missing. Among around 91,000 clones listed, just under 80% were seen once. V and J are TRBV19 and TRBJ1-4, with TRBD1 matching over 9 bases. The sequenced material came from PBMCs. The sequence was obtained from a male donor in good health and CMV-seropositive. The CDR3 DNA sequence: TGTGCCAGTAGTATCCCGGGACAGGGCGGTGAAAAACTGTTTTTT. Amino acid sequence: CASSIPGQGGEKLFF.